This TCR beta chain was observed in a study of molecular identifiers for immune sequencing clone quantification. About the study: Five portions were made in replicates from RNA of 20,000 or 100,000 naive CD8 cells, and four underwent sequencing.

TCRdb processed the PCR reads anew with MiXCR; each CDR3 protein has one entry. Of approximately 12,000 distinct CDR3 sequences listed, 15% to 20% are singletons. The CD8+CD4-CCR7+CD45RA+ phenotype defined the sorted naive CD8 T cells. This CDR3 contains 16 residues. CDR1 and CDR2 from the germline V gene are SNHLY and FYNNEI. As to this clonotype: A read error may explain this, as a much larger clone is one base away.

The genes are TRBV2 and TRBJ1-1; D possibly corresponds to TRBD1 (5 bases). This clonotype originated in a human donor in good health. Some libraries in this study had Jurkat cell RNA spiked in. Sequencing input: naive CD8+ T cells from blood, with Jurkat cell RNA spiked in. Subset indicated: FACS-sorted CD8+CD4-CCR7+CD45RA+ naive T cells. Here the CDR3 reads CASSISTGSMNTVAFF. The CDR3 bases are TGTGCCAGCAGTATTTCCACAGGTTCCATGAACACTGTAGCTTTCTTT.